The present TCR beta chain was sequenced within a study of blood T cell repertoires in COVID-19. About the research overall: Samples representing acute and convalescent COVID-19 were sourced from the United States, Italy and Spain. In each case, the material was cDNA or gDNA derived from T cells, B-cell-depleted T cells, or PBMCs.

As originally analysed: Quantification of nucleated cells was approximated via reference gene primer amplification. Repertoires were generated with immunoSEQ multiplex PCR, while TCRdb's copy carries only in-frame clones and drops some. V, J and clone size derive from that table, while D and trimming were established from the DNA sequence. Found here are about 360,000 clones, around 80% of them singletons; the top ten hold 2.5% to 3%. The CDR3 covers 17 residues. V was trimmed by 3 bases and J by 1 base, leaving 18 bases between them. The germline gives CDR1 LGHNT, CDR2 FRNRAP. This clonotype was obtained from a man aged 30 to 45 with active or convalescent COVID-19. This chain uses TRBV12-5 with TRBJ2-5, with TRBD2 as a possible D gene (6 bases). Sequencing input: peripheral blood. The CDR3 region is CASGFLRLGRRQETQYF. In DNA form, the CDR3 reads TGTGCTAGTGGTTTCCTCCGACTAGGAAGGCGCCAAGAGACCCAGTACTTC.